Below are 12 T cell receptor beta chains sequenced from a single sample in a study of glioma-infiltrating T cells after dendritic cell vaccination (dated by TCRdb to 2016 to 2017). The library was built by means of the immunoSEQ multiplex PCR assay. The table comes from immuneACCESS by way of TCRdb, which keeps in-frame sequences with V and J called. Part of the clones is missing from these tables; in studies checked, under half for an unresolved V gene and the rest for unknown reasons. The sample data list about 64,000 clones, and approximately 85% of these were observed just once. The top ten clones comprise approximately 8.5% of the sample. This material consisted of blood, taken before dendritic cell vaccination. The receptors here all came from a human donor with glioblastoma.

The CDR3 sequence: CASKVLENTGELFF. CDR3 DNA sequence: TGTGCCAGCAAGGTACTAGAAAACACCGGGGAGCTGTTTTTT. V gene TRBV6-1 combines with J gene TRBJ2-2; tentative D call: TRBD2 (5 bases). The germline V and J ends were trimmed by 7 bases and 2 bases, with 11 bases remaining between them. The germline gives CDR1 MNHNS, CDR2 SASEGT. The CDR3 spans 14 residues.

This chain uses TRBV2 with TRBJ1-2; 9 nucleotides match TRBD1. The germline V gene encodes CDR1 SNHLY and CDR2 FYNNEI. The CDR3 contains 13 residues. V lost 5 bases and J lost 6; bases outside the gene matches: 4. The CDR3 DNA reads TGTGCCAGCAGTCAACAGGGGGCTGATGGCTACACCTTC. Amino acid sequence: CASSQQGADGYTF.

The table lists this clone with a few counts. One end of the junction fails to match germline, which may point to a read error. Here the CDR3 DNA reads TGTGCCAGCAGCTTGGATCGTGACACCATATATTTT. Its protein is CASSLDRDTIYF. This chain links TRBV5-1 with TRBJ1-3; D call uncertain. This CDR3 comprises 12 residues. In germline, CDR1 is SGHRS, CDR2 YFSETQ. The full variable domain, completed using reference TRBV5-1 and TRBJ1-3, is KAGVTQTPRYLIKTRGQQVTLSCSPISGHRSVSWYQQTPGQGLQFLFEYFSETQRNKGNFPGRFSGRQFSNSRSEMNVSTLELGDSALYLCASSLDRDTIYFGEGSWLTVV.

The V and J genes are TRBV5-1 and TRBJ2-2; D ambiguous. Between the trimmed V and J ends, which lost 0 bases and 1 base, there was a span of 7 bases. This CDR3 region has 15 residues. Germline V gives CDR1 SGHRS, CDR2 YFSETQ. The CDR3 sequence: CASSLENGNTGELFF. Here the CDR3 DNA reads TGCGCCAGCAGCTTGGAGAACGGGAACACCGGGGAGCTGTTTTTT.

The table lists this clone with a few counts. The chain joins TRBV4-2 to TRBJ2-7; TRBD1 matches 11 bases. CDR3 size: 16 residues. Germline values: CDR1 LGHNA, CDR2 YNFKEQ. V lost 0 bases and J lost 3; bases outside the gene matches: 4. CDR3 protein: CASSQDRGQGGYEQYF. The CDR3 nucleotides are TGTGCCAGCAGCCAAGATCGGGGACAGGGGGGCTACGAGCAGTACTTC.

The chain carries TRBV28 and TRBJ1-2; TRBD1 matches 12 bases. Trimming cost V 7 bases and J 0 bases; bases outside gene matches: 9. CDR1 and CDR2 from the germline V gene are MDHEN and SYDVKM. The CDR3 sequence is 17 residues long. CDR3 coding DNA: TGTGCCAGCATTACCGCCGGGACAGGGGGCACTAACTATGGCTACACCTTC. Translating it yields CASITAGTGGTNYGYTF.

The V call is TRBV30, the J call TRBJ1-2; 7 nucleotides agree with TRBD1. The junction had 9 bases not matched to a gene; V was cut back by 3 bases and J by 8 bases. Germline assignment: CDR1 GTSNPN and CDR2 SVGIG (reference sequence). This CDR3 has 13 residues. The CDR3 region has the DNA TGTGCCTGGAGCCGGGACAGACCCAAGGGCTACACCTTC. Translated: CAWSRDRPKGYTF.

The gene calls are TRBV27 and TRBJ1-5; D is perhaps TRBD1 (5 bases). The CDR3 runs to 16 residues. With 5 bases removed from V and 1 base from J, the gap between germline ends came to 15 bases. CDR1 is MNHEY, CDR2 SMNVEV, per germline (reference sequence). CDR3 DNA sequence: TGTGCCAGCAGTCTGGCGGGGGGAAGCAGCAATCAGCCCCAGCATTTT. Its protein is CASSLAGGSSNQPQHF.

V usage is TRBV7-2 and J usage is TRBJ1-1, with D perhaps matching TRBD1 (5 bases). The CDR3 is 13 amino acids. The germline V gene encodes CDR1 SGHTA and CDR2 FQGNSA. Trimming removed 4 bases from V and 5 bases from J, with 11 bases in between. CDR3 sequence reads: CASSSYPGTEAFF. In DNA form, the CDR3 reads TGTGCCAGCAGCTCCTACCCAGGGACTGAAGCTTTCTTT.

The V gene is TRBV4-1, the J gene TRBJ2-2, with D possibly matching TRBD2 (6 bases). There are 20 residues in the CDR3. Deletions cut 0 bases from V and 4 bases from J, with 24 bases between. Germline lookup yields CDR1 MGHRA and CDR2 YSYEKL. The CDR3, as DNA: TGCGCCAGCAGCCAAGAGCGGGTTCGAGCTAGGGGAGGCTTCACCGGGGAGCTGTTTTTT. Encoded protein: CASSQERVRARGGFTGELFF.

This chain joins TRBV5-1 and TRBJ1-4, with D possibly TRBD1 on 5 matching bases. The germline V gene encodes CDR1 SGHRS and CDR2 YFSETQ. The CDR3 contains 15 residues. Deletions cut 0 bases from V and 8 bases from J, with 14 bases between. CDR3 in DNA: TGCGCCAGCAGCTTGGAGGGTAGGGGTGGCGAAAAACTGTTTTTT. It yields the protein CASSLEGRGGEKLFF. Supplemented by reference TRBV5-1 and TRBJ1-4, the full variable domain reads KAGVTQTPRYLIKTRGQQVTLSCSPISGHRSVSWYQQTPGQGLQFLFEYFSETQRNKGNFPGRFSGRQFSNSRSEMNVSTLELGDSALYLCASSLEGRGGEKLFFGSGTQLSVL.

V and J are TRBV5-5 and TRBJ1-4; possible D gene TRBD1, 5 bases. V lost 1 base, J lost 6 bases, and 13 bases lay in between. There are 15 residues in the CDR3. Germline CDR1 and CDR2: SGHKS and YYEKEE (reference sequence). The DNA of the CDR3 is TGTGCCAGCAGCTTGAGGCCGGGGGTCTATGAAAAACTGTTTTTT. It specifies CASSLRPGVYEKLFF.